This entry features one TCR beta chain sequence. Germline V gives CDR1 LNHNV, CDR2 YYDKDF (reference sequence). The CDR3 spans 16 residues. The V end lost 5 bases, the J end lost 0 bases, and 16 bases lay between the germline ends. This entry is derived from a study of blood T cell repertoires in COVID-19. Study as a whole: In each case, the material was cDNA or gDNA derived from T cells, B-cell-depleted T cells, or PBMCs.

Here immunoSEQ multiplex PCR was the method, and the copy in TCRdb shows in-frame clones only, minus some. The sample lists about 160,000 clones, more than 65% occurring once. Seattle patient enrollment occurred during active infection, with longitudinal follow-up thereafter. The receptor comes from a woman aged 60 to 75 with COVID-19, enrolled during active disease. The chain uses TRBV15 and TRBJ2-5; perhaps TRBD1 as D (7 bases). Input material: peripheral blood. The DNA for the CDR3 is TGTGCCACCAGCCCTTTGGCAGGGGGGAACCAAGAGACCCAGTACTTC. It encodes CATSPLAGGNQETQYF.